This T cell receptor (beta chain) was sequenced in a study of tumor-infiltrating lymphocytes in primary liver carcinoma. Study in general: Patients included men and women of 30 to 69 years. Productive TCRbeta read yields ran from roughly 3.6 to 7.1 million per sample and were similar between tissues. Study outcomes and limitations: Researchers found tumor-adjacent and tumor-blood pairs overlapped less than tumor region pairs.

This CDR3 contains 15 residues. The germline CDR1 and CDR2 sequences are SGHAT and FQNNGV. A constant-region primer served to make TCR beta cDNA from about 0.45 ug total RNA. What produced the TCR beta libraries was three nested multiplex PCR rounds using slightly modified ARM-PCR. Running ten to eleven cycles apiece, the first two PCR rounds relied on TRBV1-TRBV30 forward primers together with a C-beta reverse primer. TCRdb re-derived calls from the multiplex PCR reads in MiXCR, one entry per CDR3 protein. The sample shows approximately 120,000 distinct CDR3 sequences, 64% of them seen only once. Worth noting for this clonotype: The antigen remains undetermined. At one of its ends the junction is not consistent with the germline gene, which may arise from a read error.

Taking 20-30 mg of unsorted bulk tissue, the authors co-extracted RNA and DNA. Surgery removed the patients' primary liver carcinoma. The sequence derives from a woman in her sixties with primary liver carcinoma and hepatitis B virus infection. V usage is TRBV11-2 and J usage is TRBJ2-2; 9 bases match TRBD2. The material sequenced was liver tumor tissue from sampling region 3. Regarding subset: tumor region T3, left-lateral pole. The CDR3: CANSLGLAGPGEPFF. CDR3 in DNA: TGTGCCAACAGCTTAGGGCTAGCGGGACCCGGGGAGCCGTTTTTT.